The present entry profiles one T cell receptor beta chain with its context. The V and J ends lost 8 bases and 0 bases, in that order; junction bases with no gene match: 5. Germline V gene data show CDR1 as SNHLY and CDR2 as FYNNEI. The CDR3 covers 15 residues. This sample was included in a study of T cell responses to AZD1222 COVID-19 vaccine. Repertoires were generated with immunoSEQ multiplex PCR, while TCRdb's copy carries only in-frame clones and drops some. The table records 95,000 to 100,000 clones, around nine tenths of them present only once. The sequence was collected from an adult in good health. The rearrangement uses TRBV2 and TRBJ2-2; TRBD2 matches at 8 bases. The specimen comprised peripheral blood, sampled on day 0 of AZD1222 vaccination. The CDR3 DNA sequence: TGTGCCAGCGCTAACGGGGGGGCGAACACCGGGGAGCTGTTTTTT. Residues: CASANGGANTGELFF.